The next 14 T cell receptor beta chains were all read from a single sample in a study of control samples from healthy donors and cancer patients (dated by TCRdb to 2019 to 2021). The library was prepared using the immunoSEQ multiplex PCR assay. What TCRdb holds here is the immuneACCESS table cut down to in-frame rearrangements. Part of the clones is not present; checked against another copy, under half of the missing clones reflect an unresolved V gene, and the others are unexplained. This sample is represented by about 160,000 clones; approximately 90% of them were singletons. The ten largest clones represent 0.68% of the sample. The sample taken for sequencing was blood. The origin of the receptors is a woman in her 30s in good health.

This chain joins TRBV9 and TRBJ2-7, with D maybe TRBD1 (6 bases). V was trimmed by 0 bases and J by 6 bases, leaving 19 bases between them. The CDR3 consists of 16 residues. In germline, CDR1 is SGDLS, CDR2 YYNGEE. CDR3 bases: TGTGCCAGCAGCGTAGGCGCGAGGGGGACACCTTCCGAGCAGTACTTC. It codes for CASSVGARGTPSEQYF.

V gene TRBV18 combines with J gene TRBJ2-7; 7 bases agree with TRBD1. Germline CDR1 KGHSH, CDR2 LQKENI. This CDR3 is built from 15 residues. The V segment lost 2 bases and the J segment 3 bases; nucleotides outside the gene matches: 7. The CDR3 nucleotides read TGTGCCAGCTCACCAACGAACAGGGGTGGCTACGAGCAGTACTTC. Amino acids: CASSPTNRGGYEQYF.

The rearrangement joins TRBV15 to TRBJ2-2, with D uncertain. CDR3 length: 14 residues. Trimming stripped 1 base from V and 3 bases from J, with 6 bases between. Germline V CDR1 and CDR2: LNHNV, YYDKDF (reference sequence). This chain's CDR3 is CATSRVRHTGELFF. CDR3 sequence (DNA): TGTGCCACCAGCAGAGTACGCCACACCGGGGAGCTGTTTTTT.

V and J are TRBV7-2 and TRBJ2-1, with D possibly being TRBD2 (5 bases). The V gene's germline CDR1 is SGHTA and CDR2 FQGNSA. This CDR3 is 14 amino acids long. Trimming shortened V by 3 bases and J by 5 bases, and 11 bases separated the two germline ends. The CDR3 loop is CASSFLAPNNEQFF. As DNA, the CDR3 is TGTGCCAGCAGCTTTCTAGCTCCTAACAATGAGCAGTTCTTC.

The chain recombines TRBV24-1 with TRBJ2-1, with TRBD2 matching over 11 bases. The V and J ends lost 4 bases and 4 bases, in that order; junction bases with no gene match: 5. The CDR3 totals 16 residues. The germline V gene encodes CDR1 KGHDR and CDR2 SFDVKD. The CDR3 bases are TGTGCCACCAGTGACACCACTAGCGGGAGTTACAATGAGCAGTTCTTC. It encodes CATSDTTSGSYNEQFF.

This clone was seen only once. J is TRBJ2-5 and V is TRBV2, with D possibly matching TRBD1 (6 bases). From germline, CDR1 is SNHLY and CDR2 FYNNEI. This CDR3 has 12 amino acids. CDR3 sequence reads: CAGASFPETQYF. Here the CDR3 DNA reads TGTGCGGGGGCTTCCTTTCCAGAGACCCAGTACTTC.

This clone was observed a single time. This chain uses TRBV19 with TRBJ2-3; TRBD2 aligns across 15 bases. Germline V lookup: CDR1 LNHDA, CDR2 SQIVND (reference sequence). Trimming cost V 5 bases and J 1 base; bases outside gene matches: 4. This CDR3 spans 17 amino acids. CDR3 sequence reads: CASSGLAGGRGTDTQYF. The CDR3 DNA is TGTGCCAGTAGTGGACTAGCGGGAGGGAGGGGCACAGATACGCAGTATTTT.

The J gene is TRBJ1-3, the V gene TRBV7-9; D is perhaps TRBD1 (6 bases). CDR1 and CDR2 (germline): SEHNR, FQNEAQ (reference sequence). CDR3 length equals 16 residues. Trimming removed 5 bases from V and 4 bases from J, with 18 bases in between. CDR3 protein: CASSQPYRESGNTIYF. CDR3 coding DNA: TGTGCCAGCAGCCAGCCGTACAGGGAGTCGGGAAACACCATATATTTT.

This clone was counted a single time. J is TRBJ2-7 and V is TRBV27; 7 bases line up with TRBD2. V lost 4 bases and J lost 7; bases outside the gene matches: 7. Germline-derived CDR1 and CDR2 are MNHEY and SMNVEV (reference sequence). The CDR3 loop spans 13 amino acids. The CDR3 sequence is CASSSASGYEQYF. For the CDR3, the DNA is TGTGCCAGCAGTTCAGCTAGCGGCTATGAGCAGTACTTC.

The gene calls are TRBV5-5 and TRBJ1-2, with D perhaps matching TRBD1 (6 bases). Looked up from germline, CDR1 is SGHKS and CDR2 is YYEKEE (reference sequence). The CDR3 consists of 14 residues. V was shortened by 4 bases and J by 6 bases, with 16 bases between the two germline ends. CDR3 region: CASSPNRASDGYTF. CDR3 sequence (DNA): TGTGCCAGCAGCCCCAACAGGGCGTCGGATGGCTACACCTTC.

The rearrangement joins TRBV7-2 to TRBJ2-3; 12 bases are a match to TRBD2. V was pared by 2 bases and J by 5 bases, with 8 bases of the junction left unmatched. The CDR3 consists of 17 residues. CDR1 SGHTA and CDR2 FQGNSA come from the germline V gene. The CDR3 DNA reads TGTGCCAGCAGCTTAAATGGGCCGGGACTAGCGGGAGATACGCAGTATTTT. It yields the protein CASSLNGPGLAGDTQYF. Drawing the rest from reference TRBV7-2 and TRBJ2-3, the complete variable domain is GAGVSQSPSNKVTEKGKDVELRCDPISGHTALYWYRQSLGQGLEFLIYFQGNSAPDKSGLPSDRFSAERTGGSVSTLTIQRTQQEDSAVYLCASSLNGPGLAGDTQYFGPGTRLTVL.

The V and J genes are TRBV4-1 and TRBJ2-5; D remains unclear. CDR3 length: 14 amino acids. Germline loops: CDR1 MGHRA, CDR2 YSYEKL. V was pared by 0 bases and J by 10 bases, with 15 bases between. The CDR3: CASSQDDWLIDQYF. CDR3 DNA: TGCGCCAGCAGCCAAGATGATTGGTTAATAGACCAGTACTTC.

V is TRBV7-2 and J is TRBJ2-5, with D tentatively TRBD1 (6 bases). The CDR3 has 14 residues. The V end was cut by 5 bases, the J end by 7 bases, with 17 bases between. Per the germline V gene, CDR1 is SGHTA and CDR2 is FQGNSA. In DNA form, the CDR3 reads TGTGCCAGCAGCGCCGACAGGAGCGTTTTGACCCAGTACTTC. This codes for CASSADRSVLTQYF.

The genes are TRBV30 and TRBJ2-1; a weak D match, TRBD2 (6 bases). Trimming took 4 bases from V and 7 from J, leaving 8 bases between them. CDR1 and CDR2 (germline): GTSNPN, SVGIG (reference sequence). This CDR3 comprises 11 residues. The CDR3: CAWNGGNEQFF. DNA of the CDR3: TGTGCCTGGAATGGGGGGAATGAGCAGTTCTTC.